The clone carrying this T cell receptor (beta chain) was recorded only once. This CDR3 has 13 amino acids. CDR1 and CDR2 from the germline V gene are SGHRS and YFSETQ. Trimming left V 4 bases short and J 2 bases short, with 10 bases between. This specimen comes from a study of technical replicates of blood from a few donors. Some clones are missing from TCRdb's copy, which holds only in-frame ones; the method was immunoSEQ multiplex PCR. The sample includes approximately 95,000 clones, 85% to 95% of them seen just once. This receptor was taken from a human donor in good health. Sequencing was done on a sample of T cells isolated from PBMCs. This chain links TRBV5-1 with TRBJ2-7, with D perhaps matching TRBD2 (5 bases). The CDR3 DNA follows: TGCGCCAGCAGCGCTACGGAGGCCTACGAGCAGTACTTC. This translates into CASSATEAYEQYF.